This paragraph reports one TCR beta chain. This clonotype was detected only a few times. This receptor's antigen is unknown. Base qualities are not at hand, and no much larger clone is one base apart. The listed sequencing device is Illumina NovaSeq 6000. Using 5'RACE with constant-segment primers, TCRalpha and TCRbeta cDNA libraries were constructed, with sample barcodes and unique molecular identifiers added in the process. RNA was extracted from every sample with Trizol reagent. Amplification of the libraries took two PCR steps, and the second step added a second sample barcode plus Illumina TruSeq adapters. The libraries were sequenced on an Illumina NovaSeq using 2 x 150 bp paired-end reads. The published analysis was carried out like this. Reads were demultiplexed and collapsed into UMI-guided consensus sequences with migec v1.2.7. Using mixcr v2.1.11, UMI consensuses were aligned to TRA and TRB V and J templates and then assembled into clonotypes. Expanded or contracted clonotypes were those called significant by both edgeR and NoisET, with noise models trained on biological replicates. edgeR calls used a false discovery rate-adjusted p below 0.01 and a log2 fold-change threshold of 1. As an exploratory analysis of dynamics, PCA with hierarchical clustering was applied to max-normalized trajectories of the 1000 most abundant clonotypes. Separately sequenced CD4+ and CD8+ repertoires were used to assign the CD4 or CD8 phenotype of responding clones. The public reads were reprocessed in TCRdb via fastp at Q25 and MiXCR, keeping in-frame beta chains. Entries that share a CDR3 protein sequence are merged under the most common genes and DNA. The V and J calls here are based on TCRdb, not the publication. This sample gives roughly 600,000 distinct CDR3 sequences in total; roughly 18% of them show up just once. The ten largest clones capture around 12% of the sample.

CDR1 and CDR2 are drawn from the germline V gene: LGHNA, YSLEER. The CDR3 sequence holds 19 residues, the cysteine and phenylalanine included. The kept DNA is CDR3 alone, 57 bases in frame from the first base. Here V drops 0 bases and J drops 6 bases, and the junction holds 15 bases not matched to any gene. Ficoll-Paque density gradient centrifugation was the method used to isolate PBMCs. This entry belongs to a study of T-cell memory formation after mild COVID-19 (dated by TCRdb to the early 2020s). In the study overall: TCR sequence clusters from the two donors were found to be largely donor specific. In a couple of donors, T-cell clones that expanded and contracted after mild COVID-19 were tracked by sequencing TCRalpha and TCRbeta repertoires over time. The cohort was made up of two young adult volunteers, one female and one male, who were previously healthy.

Results and caveats for the whole study, not just this receptor: Some responding clones were found in pre-infection memory, which suggests that pre-existing cross-reactive memory T cells took part in the SARS-CoV-2 response. Only two mild cases were covered by the study, and larger cohorts that include severe cases with pre-infection samples were considered necessary. Contracting CD4+ clones were located mainly in the CM and EM memory subsets, whereas CD8+ clones were found to be enriched in EMRA. Whether the second-wave clones peaking on day 37 were SARS-CoV-2 specific was not confirmed. Balanced CD4/CD8 phenotypes were observed for clones contracting from day 15 to 85, whereas a bias towards CD4+ was observed for a second wave of clones expanding from day 15 to 37.

This sequence uses TRBV4-3 and TRBJ2-1; 9 of the junction bases match TRBD2. The TCR comes from an adult woman who had mild COVID-19 (a few samples of this study predate the infection). The sample titles of this study are shuffled in the database, so cell type and time point are left out; the donor was told from shared clones. The source material was PBMCs or a T cell subset sorted from them (not recorded which). The sequenced DNA: TGCGCCAGCAGCCAAGACCCAGGTTTTGTAGCGGGAGTAGGCAATGAGCAGTTCTTC. Its protein product is CASSQDPGFVAGVGNEQFF.